Each of the 9 T cell receptor beta chains below was sequenced from the same sample in a study of CD8+CD57+ T cells in acquired aplastic anemia (dated by TCRdb to about 2018). The instrument was an Illumina HiSeq 2000. Profiling of TCR beta VDJ combinations and CDR3 sequences used genomic DNA as the template. The public reads were run again by TCRdb, first through fastp at Q25 and then through MiXCR, and only productive beta chains were kept. Identical CDR3 proteins give one entry, which carries the most common genes and DNA. In this sample the table shows 160,000 or so distinct CDR3 sequences, less than 50% of which occur a single time. The ten biggest clones cover about 30% of the sample. Patients chosen for sequencing had shown expansion of CD8+CD57+ cells by flow cytometry. What was sequenced was sorted CD4+, CD8+, or CD8+CD57+ T cells (not recorded which) from PBMCs. The receptors were gathered from a human donor with aplastic anemia.

The rearrangement joins TRBV7-6 to TRBJ2-7; D possibly corresponds to TRBD2 (6 bases). CDR1 and CDR2 from the germline V gene are SGHVS and FNYEAQ. Trimming shortened V by 8 bases and J by 0 bases, and 8 bases separated the two germline ends. The CDR3 length is 12 residues. The CDR3 nucleotides are TGTGCCAGCCCCGGGGGCTCCTACGAGCAGTACTTC. It translates to CASPGGSYEQYF.

This clonotype has ten or more counts. This rearrangement joins TRBV24-1 to TRBJ2-1; 10 positions agree with TRBD2. The V segment lost 0 bases and the J segment 0 bases; nucleotides outside the gene matches: 7. CDR1 and CDR2 from the germline V gene are KGHDR and SFDVKD. The CDR3 loop spans 19 amino acids. CDR3 protein: CATSDLVPEREGSYNEQFF. The CDR3 DNA is TGTGCCACCAGTGATTTGGTCCCGGAGCGGGAGGGCTCCTACAATGAGCAGTTCTTC.

The J gene is TRBJ2-7, the V gene TRBV29-1; D gene uncertain. CDR1 SQVTM and CDR2 ANQGSEA come from the germline V gene. Trimming removed 4 bases at V and 0 bases at J, with 10 bases between. The CDR3 length is 13 residues. The CDR3 here is CSVGLQSSYEQYF. The CDR3 bases are TGCAGCGTTGGGCTACAGAGCTCCTACGAGCAGTACTTC.

This clonotype was detected only a few times. The chain links TRBV12-3 or TRBV12-4 to TRBJ2-3; 12 positions agree with TRBD2. V trimming: 3 bases; J trimming: 5 bases; junction bases outside the gene matches: 9. The CDR3 loop spans 17 amino acids. CDR3 loop: CASSLSLAGGWGDTQYF. The CDR3 coding sequence is TGTGCCAGCAGTTTGTCCCTAGCGGGAGGGTGGGGAGATACGCAGTATTTT.

In this sample, this clonotype turned up many times. The chain combines TRBV4-1 with TRBJ2-5, with D tentatively TRBD2 (6 bases). The germline CDR1 and CDR2 sequences are MGHRA and YSYEKL. This CDR3 comprises 17 residues. Trimming took off 0 bases at V and 1 base at J, with 15 bases between the two ends. CDR3 nucleotide sequence: TGCGCCAGCAGCCAAGACCTCCAAGCGGGCCTCCAAGAGACCCAGTACTTC. Translated, it gives CASSQDLQAGLQETQYF.

The chain uses TRBV9 and TRBJ2-7, with 7 positions matching TRBD2. This CDR3 has 15 residues. Looked up from germline, CDR1 is SGDLS and CDR2 is YYNGEE. Germline trimming cut 2 bases from V and 2 bases from J; bases unmatched to any gene: 7. The CDR3 region is CASSVVPAGPYEQYF. CDR3 bases: TGTGCCAGCAGCGTTGTACCAGCGGGGCCCTACGAGCAGTACTTC.

The genes are TRBV2 and TRBJ2-7, with D perhaps being TRBD1 or TRBD2 (5 bases each). Deletions cut 6 bases from V and 2 bases from J, with 14 bases between. CDR1 is SNHLY and CDR2 is FYNNEI in the germline V gene. This CDR3 region has 14 residues. The CDR3 loop is CASRIPGRTYEQYF. CDR3 bases: TGTGCCAGCAGGATACCGGGACGCACCTACGAGCAGTACTTC.

V usage is TRBV4-1 and J usage is TRBJ2-7; TRBD2 matches 8 bases. The CDR3 length is 15 residues. The germline V gene encodes CDR1 MGHRA and CDR2 YSYEKL. After removal of 9 bases from V and 3 bases from J, the junction contained 13 bases not matched to a gene. CDR3 loop: CASTIGRGAVYEQYF. The CDR3 nucleotides are TGCGCCAGTACAATTGGGCGGGGGGCCGTCTACGAGCAGTACTTC.

The gene calls are TRBV7-2 and TRBJ2-7; 10 bases map to TRBD1. Germline V gives CDR1 SGHTA, CDR2 FQGNSA. The CDR3 length is 14 residues. The trim removed 5 bases at V and 7 bases at J, leaving 8 bases unmatched. The CDR3 DNA reads TGTGCCAGCAGCAACCGACAGGGGGCGCGGGAGCAGTACTTC. Protein sequence: CASSNRQGAREQYF.